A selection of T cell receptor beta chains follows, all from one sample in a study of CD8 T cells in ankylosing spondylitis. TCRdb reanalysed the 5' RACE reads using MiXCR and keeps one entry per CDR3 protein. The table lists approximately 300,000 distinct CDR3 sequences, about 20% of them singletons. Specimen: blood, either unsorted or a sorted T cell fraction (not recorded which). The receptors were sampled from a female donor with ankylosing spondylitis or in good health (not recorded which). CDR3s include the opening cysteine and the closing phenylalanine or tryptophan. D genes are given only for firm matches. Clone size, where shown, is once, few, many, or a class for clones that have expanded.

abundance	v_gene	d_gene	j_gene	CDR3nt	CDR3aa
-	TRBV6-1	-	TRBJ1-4	TGTGCCAGCACCCCGGGCCCCAGGTGGGAAAAACTGTTTTTT	CASTPGPRWEKLFF
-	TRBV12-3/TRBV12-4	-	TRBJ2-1	TGTGCCAGCTCAAATCTAGCATCCAATGAGCAGTTCTTC	CASSNLASNEQFF
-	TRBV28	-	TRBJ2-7	TGTGCCACAGGGGTGTTCTCCTACGAGCAGTACTTC	CATGVFSYEQYF
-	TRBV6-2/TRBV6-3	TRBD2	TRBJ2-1	TGTGCCAGCAGCCTGACTAGCGGGGTCGCTGAGCAGTTCTTC	CASSLTSGVAEQFF
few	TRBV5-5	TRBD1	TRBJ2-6	TGTGCCAGCAGCGTAACAGGGGGAGGATCTGGGGCCAACGTCCTGACTTTC	CASSVTGGGSGANVLTF
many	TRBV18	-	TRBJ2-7	TGTGCCAGCTCACCACCGTCCCTAAGCTCCTACGAGCAGTACTTC	CASSPPSLSSYEQYF
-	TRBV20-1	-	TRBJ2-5	TGCAGTGCCGCCTCGGTAGGAGGGGAGACCCAGTGCTTC	CSAASVGGETQCF
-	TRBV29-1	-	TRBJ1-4	TGCAGCGTTGAGGTTTACGGCTCAGAAAAACTGTTTTTT	CSVEVYGSEKLFF
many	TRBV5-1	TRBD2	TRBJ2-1	TGCGCCAGCAGCCCAGCGGGAGTAAGGGGCAATGAGCAGTTCTTC	CASSPAGVRGNEQFF
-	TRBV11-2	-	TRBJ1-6	TGTGCCAGCAGCTTACCGCCATCACCCCTCCACTTT	CASSLPPSPLHF
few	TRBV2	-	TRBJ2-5	TGTGCCAGCAGGGGGACACCGCAAGAGACCCAGTACTTC	CASRGTPQETQYF
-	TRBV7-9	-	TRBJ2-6	TGTGCCAGCAGCTTAGGCCGGAACTCTGGGGCCAACGTCCTGACTTTC	CASSLGRNSGANVLTF
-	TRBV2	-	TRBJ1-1	TGTGCCAGCACTACCGAACTGAACACTGAAGCTTTCTTT	CASTTELNTEAFF
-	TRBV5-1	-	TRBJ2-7	TGCGCCAGCAGCTCCTCCCGCGAGCGGCCTTATGAGCAGTACTTC	CASSSSRERPYEQYF
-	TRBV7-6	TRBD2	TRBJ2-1	TGTGCCAGCAGCTTAGGGGGGAGGAGCGGGAGGGCCGAGGAGCAGTTCTTC	CASSLGGRSGRAEEQFF
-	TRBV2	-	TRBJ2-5	TGTGCCAGCGGGGTGGGGTACCAAGAGACCCAGTACTTC	CASGVGYQETQYF
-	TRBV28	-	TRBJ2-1	TGTGCCAGCAGTTTTGTGTGGAAGACTCCCTCGCGGCCTAATACCGACAATGAGCAGTTCTTC	CASSFVWKTPSRPNTDNEQFF
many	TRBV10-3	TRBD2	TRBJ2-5	TGTGCCATCAGCCCGGGACTAGCGGTCCAAGAGACCCAGTACTTC	CAISPGLAVQETQYF
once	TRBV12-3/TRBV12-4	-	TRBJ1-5	TGTGCCAGCAGTTTAGCCCTCGGGGGAGACCTCGGAAAGCCCCAGCATTTT	CASSLALGGDLGKPQHF
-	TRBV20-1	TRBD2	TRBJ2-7	TGCAGTGCTAGTTCTAGCGGGACGGGGCAGTACTTC	CSASSSGTGQYF
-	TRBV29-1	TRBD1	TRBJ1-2	TGCAGCACCCAGGGACAGGGCCTCACACATTATGGCTACACCTTC	CSTQGQGLTHYGYTF
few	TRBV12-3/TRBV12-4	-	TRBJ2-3	TGTGCCAGCAGTTTAAAACACAGCACAGATACGCAGTATTTT	CASSLKHSTDTQYF